A selection of T cell receptor beta chains follows, all from one sample in a study of OX40 agonist ivuxolimab in advanced cancers. The protocol was immunoSEQ multiplex PCR, while the TCRdb copy is restricted to in-frame clones and leaves out a portion. The table has approximately 91,000 clones, 80% to 90% seen once. Sample: CD4+ or CD8+ T cells sorted from blood, taken in a trial of the OX40 agonist ivuxolimab. These receptors were collected from an adult with an advanced solid tumor such as melanoma, head and neck, liver or kidney cancer. Both conserved end residues are part of each CDR3. A D gene is named only where the DNA matches it firmly. Rows may omit the clone size; those that give it use once, few, many or a size class.

TRBJ1-5 | . | TRBV2 | . | CASSVNEPQPQHF | TGTGCCAGCAGTGTAAATGAGCCTCAGCCCCAGCATTTT
TRBJ2-1 | . | TRBV2 | . | CASSAVSGRDNEQFF | TGTGCCAGCAGTGCGGTCAGCGGCCGCGACAATGAGCAGTTCTTC
TRBJ2-7 | . | TRBV30 | . | CAWSATLGKQYF | TGTGCCTGGAGTGCCACACTAGGGAAGCAGTACTTC
TRBJ2-1 | . | TRBV11-2 | . | CASSFERSLFEQFF | TGTGCCAGCAGCTTCGAAAGGTCCCTATTTGAGCAGTTCTTC
TRBJ2-2 | . | TRBV6-1 | . | CASSEVSGINTGELFF | TGTGCCAGCAGTGAAGTTAGCGGCATAAACACCGGGGAGCTGTTTTTT
TRBJ1-3 | TRBD1 | TRBV14 | . | CASSKIGGPGNTIYF | TGTGCCAGCAGCAAGATAGGGGGCCCTGGAAACACCATATATTTT
TRBJ1-4 | TRBD1 | TRBV5-1 | . | CASSSTPGTGEEKLFF | TGCGCCAGCAGCTCGACCCCTGGGACAGGAGAGGAAAAACTGTTTTTT
TRBJ2-7 | TRBD2 | TRBV5-1 | . | CASSLAPAGGSYEQYF | TGCGCCAGCAGCTTGGCTCCAGCGGGGGGTTCCTACGAGCAGTACTTC
TRBJ2-3 | . | TRBV7-2 | once | CASSQDGDTDTQYF | TGTGCCAGCAGCCAGGACGGAGACACAGATACGCAGTATTTT
TRBJ1-2 | . | TRBV11-3 | . | CASSLVGSTGYTF | TGTGCCAGCAGCTTAGTGGGCAGTACTGGCTACACCTTC
TRBJ1-2 | . | TRBV27 | . | CASSLYGRNYGYTF | TGTGCCAGCAGTTTATACGGGAGAAACTATGGCTACACCTTC
TRBJ1-1 | . | TRBV5-8 | . | CASSFVRDTEAFF | TGTGCCAGCAGCTTCGTTAGGGACACTGAAGCTTTCTTT
TRBJ1-5 | . | TRBV10-3 | . | CAISDHQGGNQPQHF | TGTGCCATCAGTGACCACCAGGGCGGCAATCAGCCCCAGCATTTT
TRBJ2-3 | TRBD2 | TRBV2 | . | CASSRRTSGSADTQYF | TGTGCCAGCAGTCGTAGGACTAGCGGGAGTGCTGATACGCAGTATTTT
TRBJ2-7 | . | TRBV6-5 | . | CASSGAQTGPYEQYF | TGTGCCAGCAGTGGGGCACAGACAGGACCCTACGAGCAGTACTTC
TRBJ1-5 | . | TRBV2 | . | CASSEGRMGKDQPQHF | TGTGCCAGCAGTGAAGGTCGTATGGGCAAGGATCAGCCCCAGCATTTT
TRBJ1-4 | . | TRBV11-2 | . | CASSLGSTSGKLFF | TGTGCCAGCAGCTTAGGGAGCACTTCTGGAAAACTGTTTTTT
TRBJ2-7 | TRBD1 | TRBV19 | . | CASSIGTGVGEQYF | TGTGCCAGTAGTATCGGGACAGGGGTTGGCGAGCAGTACTTC
TRBJ1-2 | . | TRBV28 | . | CASSFRDTRGVGYTF | TGTGCCAGCAGTTTTCGGGACACCAGGGGAGTTGGCTACACCTTC
TRBJ2-2 | TRBD1 | TRBV10-3 | . | CAISESLGTGDSGELFF | TGTGCCATCAGTGAATCGTTAGGAACAGGGGATTCCGGGGAGCTGTTTTTT
TRBJ2-3 | . | TRBV6-1 | . | CASSGLRTSTDTQYF | TGTGCCAGCAGTGGTTTGCGAACTAGCACAGATACGCAGTATTTT
TRBJ2-6 | . | TRBV11-2 | . | CASSLGRVGANVLTF | TGTGCCAGCAGCTTAGGCAGGGTCGGGGCCAACGTCCTGACTTTC
TRBJ1-1 | . | TRBV21-1 | . | CASSRDLHQVEAFF | TGTGCCAGCAGCAGAGACCTCCACCAGGTTGAAGCTTTCTTT
TRBJ1-2 | . | TRBV28 | . | CASSLRGGGYTF | TGTGCCAGCAGTTTACGGGGGGGAGGCTACACCTTC
TRBJ2-4 | . | TRBV7-2 | few | CASSPQAGLKNIQYF | TGTGCCAGCAGCCCCCAAGCGGGCCTCAAAAACATTCAGTACTTC
TRBJ2-7 | TRBD1 | TRBV27 | . | CASRRPGQESEQYF | TGTGCCAGCAGACGACCCGGACAGGAAAGCGAGCAGTACTTC
TRBJ1-3 | . | TRBV7-2 | . | CAGGSSGNTIYF | TGTGCCGGTGGGAGCTCTGGAAACACCATATATTTT
TRBJ1-2 | TRBD1 | TRBV27 | . | CASSFSDRPYYGYTF | TGTGCCAGCAGTTTTTCGGACAGGCCCTACTATGGCTACACCTTC
TRBJ1-5 | . | TRBV2 | once | CASSIDSDNQPQHF | TGTGCCAGCAGCATAGACAGCGACAATCAGCCCCAGCATTTT
TRBJ1-4 | . | TRBV10-3 | once | CAISETATNEKLFF | TGTGCCATCAGTGAAACTGCAACTAATGAAAAACTGTTTTTT
TRBJ2-2 | . | TRBV5-1 | . | CASSLAIWDTGELFF | TGCGCCAGCAGCTTGGCCATTTGGGACACCGGGGAGCTGTTTTTT
TRBJ1-1 | TRBD1 | TRBV30 | . | CAWGTGRTEAFF | TGTGCCTGGGGGACAGGGCGAACTGAAGCTTTCTTT
TRBJ2-3 | . | TRBV7-6 | . | CASSRQVGTDTQYF | TGTGCCAGCAGCCGTCAAGTCGGCACAGATACGCAGTATTTT
TRBJ1-1 | . | TRBV29-1 | . | CSVEVSVNTEAFF | TGCAGCGTTGAAGTAAGCGTGAACACTGAAGCTTTCTTT
TRBJ2-5 | . | TRBV2 | . | CASGGISQETQYF | TGTGCCAGCGGAGGCATCAGCCAAGAGACCCAGTACTTC
TRBJ2-1 | TRBD1 | TRBV6-1 | . | CASSEWDRADEQFF | TGTGCCAGCAGTGAATGGGACAGGGCGGATGAGCAGTTCTTC
TRBJ1-1 | . | TRBV5-1 | . | CASSLDLGANTEAFF | TGCGCCAGCAGCTTGGATCTTGGGGCGAACACTGAAGCTTTCTTT
TRBJ1-2 | . | TRBV11-3 | . | CASSPSDLRNNYGYTF | TGTGCCAGCAGCCCATCGGACCTAAGGAATAACTATGGCTACACCTTC
TRBJ2-5 | . | TRBV7-3 | . | CASSLRGFQETQYF | TGTGCCAGCAGCTTAAGAGGCTTTCAAGAGACCCAGTACTTC
TRBJ2-5 | TRBD2 | TRBV5-4 | . | CASSPGTSSKTQYF | TGTGCCAGCAGCCCCGGGACTAGCTCAAAGACCCAGTACTTC
TRBJ1-6 | . | TRBV30 | once | CAWRRGTNNSPLHF | TGTGCCTGGAGAAGAGGGACCAATAATTCACCCCTCCACTTT
TRBJ2-5 | . | TRBV9 | . | CASSGLETGETQYF | TGTGCCAGCAGCGGTTTAGAAACAGGGGAGACCCAGTACTTC
TRBJ1-1 | TRBD1 | TRBV5-1 | few | CASSPGQGSNTEAFF | TGCGCCAGCAGCCCCGGACAGGGGTCGAACACTGAAGCTTTCTTT